Sequencing of this TCR beta chain was carried out in a study of CD8 T cells in Susac syndrome. Roughly 0.45 to 1 ug RNA was reverse transcribed with random hexamers. Amplification of TCR beta CDR3 was carried out by immunoSEQ multiplex PCR, which covered 54 Vbeta and 13 Jbeta segments. From the immunoSEQ multiplex PCR reads, TCRdb called clonotypes with MiXCR, one entry per CDR3 protein. The sample records more than 55,000 distinct CDR3 sequences, 95% being singletons. CDR1 is SQVTM, CDR2 ANQGSEA, per germline. The CDR3 consists of 13 residues. V was trimmed by 0 bases and J by 4 bases, leaving 7 bases between them.

What was sequenced was CD8+ T cells from PBMCs. The V and J genes are TRBV29-1 and TRBJ2-1, with D perhaps TRBD1 (6 bases). The sequence was obtained from a human donor in good health. CDR3 coding DNA: TGCAGCGTTGAAGATAGGGGGTACAATGAGCAGTTCTTC. As protein: CSVEDRGYNEQFF.